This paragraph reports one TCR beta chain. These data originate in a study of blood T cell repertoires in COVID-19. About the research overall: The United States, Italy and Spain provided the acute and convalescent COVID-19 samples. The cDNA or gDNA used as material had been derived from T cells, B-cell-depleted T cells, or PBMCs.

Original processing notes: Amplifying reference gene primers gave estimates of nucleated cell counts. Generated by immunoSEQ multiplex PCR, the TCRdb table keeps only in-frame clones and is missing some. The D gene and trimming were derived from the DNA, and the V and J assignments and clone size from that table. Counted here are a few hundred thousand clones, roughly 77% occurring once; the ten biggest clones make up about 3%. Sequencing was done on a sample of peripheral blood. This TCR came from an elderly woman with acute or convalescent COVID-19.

This chain's CDR3 is CASSLDPANTGELFF. The CDR3 DNA follows: TGCGCCAGCAGCTTGGATCCAGCGAACACCGGGGAGCTGTTTTTT. The chain joins TRBV5-1 to TRBJ2-2; D remains ambiguous. Trimming removed 0 bases from V and 0 bases from J, with 6 bases in between. CDR1 and CDR2 (germline): SGHRS, YFSETQ. The CDR3 has 15 amino acids.